These T cell receptor beta chains were read from a single sample in a study of beta chain features in type 1 diabetes. Measured with immunoSEQ multiplex PCR; TCRdb has only the in-frame clones, and not every one. The table records 550,000 to 850,000 clones, 10% to 15% of them present only once. Specimen: naive CD4+ T cells from blood. The receptors were gathered from a man younger than 35 with type 1 diabetes. The conserved cysteine and the conserved F or W are not part of the CDR3 here. Each record gives: V gene, J gene, CDR3 protein.

V: TRBV15; J: TRBJ2-3; CDR3: ATSRVHPGGPTDTQY
V: TRBV27; J: TRBJ2-3; CDR3: ASSRGAGQY
V: TRBV2; J: TRBJ1-2; CDR3: ASSEPTGGGYT
V: TRBV29-1; J: TRBJ2-2; CDR3: STTDWGDTGELF
V: TRBV10-3; J: TRBJ1-1; CDR3: AIRLDRVNTEAF
V: TRBV6-5; J: TRBJ2-7; CDR3: ASRTDTGVYEQY
V: TRBV5-6; J: TRBJ2-5; CDR3: ASEGQQETQY
V: TRBV19; J: TRBJ2-1; CDR3: ASSILAGVQGEQF
V: TRBV14; J: TRBJ2-2; CDR3: ASSPGGNGELF
V: TRBV29-1; J: TRBJ2-6; CDR3: SAVGGANVLT
V: TRBV7-9; J: TRBJ2-7; CDR3: ASSSLGLMTYEQY
V: TRBV28; J: TRBJ2-7; CDR3: ASASTGQTYEQY
V: TRBV13; J: TRBJ1-1; CDR3: ASSLKGTPHNTEAF
V: TRBV21-1; J: TRBJ2-7; CDR3: ASSTPGQGTYEQY
V: TRBV28; J: TRBJ2-7; CDR3: ASSLVGQGDSYEQY
V: TRBV7-6; J: TRBJ2-3; CDR3: ASSPWASSVSDTQY
V: TRBV6-5; J: TRBJ1-1; CDR3: ASSYHSGTNTEAF
V: TRBV13; J: TRBJ2-4; CDR3: ASSPGAQDIQY
V: TRBV18; J: TRBJ2-7; CDR3: ASSPRAEPLYEQY
V: TRBV19; J: TRBJ1-6; CDR3: ASSPWTGRANSPLH
V: TRBV7-5; J: TRBJ1-2; CDR3: ARSPRQGSSLFYT
V: TRBV30; J: TRBJ2-1; CDR3: ASTGWGYNEQF
V: TRBV18; J: TRBJ1-2; CDR3: ASSPVTELGGYT
V: TRBV5-4; J: TRBJ1-4; CDR3: ASSAGSLNEKLF
V: TRBV5-1; J: TRBJ2-7; CDR3: ASSFGTSAAYEQY
V: TRBV7-9; J: TRBJ2-5; CDR3: ASSPSGTQGKTQY
V: TRBV4-2; J: TRBJ1-2; CDR3: ASSQGWGDRADGYT
V: TRBV6-1; J: TRBJ2-4; CDR3: ASSEGNRVLAKNIQY